Listed here are 8 T cell receptor beta chains from one sample, sequenced in a study of cytomegalovirus exposure and HLA in healthy donors. Measured with immunoSEQ multiplex PCR; TCRdb has only the in-frame clones, and not every one. The sample has over 200,000 clones; roughly 88% are singletons. Sequenced material: PBMCs. The source is a woman in her twenties or thirties in good health and CMV-seronegative.

V usage is TRBV28 and J usage is TRBJ1-2; D may be TRBD1 (6 bases). V was trimmed by 8 bases and J by 2 bases, leaving 15 bases between them. This CDR3 contains 14 residues. Germline V gene lookup returns CDR1 MDHEN and CDR2 SYDVKM. This CDR3 is CASVPGQQNYGYTF. CDR3 coding DNA: TGTGCCAGCGTGCCAGGACAGCAAAACTATGGCTACACCTTC.

V is TRBV27 and J is TRBJ2-3, with D possibly being TRBD2 (6 bases). The germline V gene encodes CDR1 MNHEY and CDR2 SMNVEV (reference sequence). This CDR3 is built from 12 residues. The V and J ends lost 5 bases and 8 bases respectively, with 11 bases between them. The CDR3 loop is CASSPSGLTQYF. CDR3 bases: TGTGCCAGCAGTCCCAGCGGGCTTACGCAGTATTTT.

V is TRBV5-5 and J is TRBJ2-1; D uncertain. V was shortened by 2 bases and J by 8 bases, with 17 bases between the two germline ends. The length of the CDR3 is 15 residues. The germline V gene has CDR1 SGHKS and CDR2 YYEKEE (reference sequence). The CDR3 bases are TGTGCCAGCAGCTTCGGGTCGGCTAGGAGCCATGAGCAGTTCTTC. Protein: CASSFGSARSHEQFF.

The chain links TRBV29-1 to TRBJ1-2; D remains ambiguous. Trimming shortened V by 0 bases and J by 2 bases, and 7 bases separated the two germline ends. This CDR3 is 13 amino acids long. Germline lookup yields CDR1 SQVTM and CDR2 ANQGSEA. This CDR3 is CSVEEPQNYGYTF. DNA of the CDR3: TGCAGCGTTGAAGAGCCCCAAAACTATGGCTACACCTTC.

The chain couples TRBV7-6 to TRBJ2-2, with 11 positions matching TRBD2. The V gene end was trimmed by 3 bases and the J gene end by 5 bases; junction bases not matched to a gene: 8. There are 17 residues in the CDR3. Looked up from germline, CDR1 is SGHVS and CDR2 is FNYEAQ. In DNA, the CDR3 is TGTGCCAGCAGCTTCCCGGGACTAGCGGACCAGACCGGGGAGCTGTTTTTT. Translation: CASSFPGLADQTGELFF.

CDR3 loop: CASSQPGPSGYTF. The CDR3 nucleotides are TGTGCCAGCAGCCAACCGGGACCGAGTGGCTACACCTTC. The V and J genes are TRBV4-2 and TRBJ1-2; possible D gene TRBD1, 5 bases. The CDR3 has 13 residues. Looked up from germline, CDR1 is LGHNA and CDR2 is YNFKEQ. The V end was cut by 2 bases, the J end by 7 bases, with 11 bases between.

V is TRBV28 and J is TRBJ1-2; a possible D gene is TRBD1 (5 bases). Germline CDR1 MDHEN, CDR2 SYDVKM. V was pared by 11 bases and J by 4 bases, with 17 bases between. The CDR3 runs to 13 residues. CDR3 bases: TGTGCCGGCACGAGGGGAGGATCCTATGGCTACACCTTC. Residues: CAGTRGGSYGYTF.

DNA of the CDR3: TGTGCCACCCCCTTCGCAGCTCCTGGGGCCAACGTCCTGACTTTC. Translation: CATPFAAPGANVLTF. V and J are TRBV7-9 and TRBJ2-6; D remains ambiguous. Germline lookup yields CDR1 SEHNR and CDR2 FQNEAQ (reference sequence). V was clipped by 10 bases and J by 2 bases, with 15 bases between them. CDR3 length equals 15 residues.